The next 12 T cell receptor beta chains were all read from a single sample in a study of cytomegalovirus exposure and HLA in healthy donors. PCR was performed using 60 Vbeta and 13 Jbeta primers. Data came from immunoSEQ multiplex PCR; TCRdb stores just in-frame clones and leaves some out. The repertoire holds approximately 100,000 clones, with about 89% as singletons. Sequenced sample: PBMCs. The receptors derive from a man aged 30-40 years in good health and CMV-seropositive.

CDR3 protein: CASSRDRGREKLFF. The CDR3 region has the DNA TGTGCCAGCAGTCGGGACAGGGGGAGGGAAAAACTGTTTTTT. The chain joins TRBV11-2 to TRBJ1-4, with 11 nucleotides matching TRBD1. The CDR3 has 14 amino acids. V lost 6 bases to trimming and J lost 8 bases; unmatched junction nucleotides: 5. Germline assignment: CDR1 SGHAT and CDR2 FQNNGV.

This clone has only a few counts. The chain has TRBV7-9 and TRBJ1-4; no firm D call. V was cut by 5 bases and J by 7 bases, with 14 bases left in between. Germline CDR1 SEHNR, CDR2 FQNEAQ (reference sequence). This CDR3 region has 14 residues. This chain's CDR3 is CASSPGGVIEKLFF. The CDR3 DNA sequence: TGTGCCAGCAGCCCGGGCGGGGTGATTGAAAAACTGTTTTTT.

The chain links TRBV4-1 to TRBJ1-4; tentatively, D is TRBD1 (5 bases). The V gene lost 0 bases and the J gene lost 7 bases, with 15 bases spanning the gap. This CDR3 is 16 amino acids long. From germline, CDR1 is MGHRA and CDR2 YSYEKL. The CDR3 region is CASSQDLTRVGEKLFF. The CDR3, as DNA: TGCGCCAGCAGCCAAGATCTTACCAGGGTGGGTGAAAAACTGTTTTTT.

The CDR3 DNA follows: TGTGCCAGCAGTTACTCTCTCTACAATGAGCAGTTCTTC. It specifies CASSYSLYNEQFF. The chain is built from TRBV6-5 and TRBJ2-1; D remains ambiguous. V was shortened by 0 bases and J by 3 bases, with 3 bases between the two germline ends. The CDR3 runs 13 residues. Germline V gene data show CDR1 as MNHEY and CDR2 as SVGAGI.

This clone was detected only once. The rearrangement uses TRBV25-1 and TRBJ1-2; possible D gene TRBD1, 5 bases. Germline CDR1 and CDR2: MGHDK and SYGVNS. V was shortened by 3 bases and J by 0 bases, with 11 bases between the two germline ends. The CDR3 has 15 amino acids. This CDR3 is CASSETGTSNYGYTF. CDR3 bases: TGTGCCAGCAGTGAGACCGGGACTTCTAACTATGGCTACACCTTC.

The table lists this clone with a few counts. V gene TRBV14 combines with J gene TRBJ2-1; D might be TRBD2 (6 bases). The CDR3 contains 15 residues. The V end lost 0 bases, the J end lost 8 bases, and 14 bases lay between the germline ends. In germline, CDR1 is SGHDN, CDR2 FVKESK. The CDR3: CASSQDRRESHEQFF. In nucleotides, the CDR3 is TGTGCCAGCAGCCAAGATAGGAGGGAGTCGCATGAGCAGTTCTTC.

The V call is TRBV7-6, the J call TRBJ1-1; 8 bases are a match to TRBD1. The CDR3 contains 14 residues. V lost 5 bases, J lost 2 bases, and 4 bases stayed unmatched. Germline CDR1 SGHVS, CDR2 FNYEAQ. The CDR3, as DNA: TGTGCCAGCAGCCCGGGACAGGAAAACACTGAAGCTTTCTTT. This encodes CASSPGQENTEAFF.

The chain uses TRBV10-1 and TRBJ2-5, with TRBD1 matching over 9 bases. The CDR3 runs to 15 residues. Germline CDR1 and CDR2: WNHNN and SYGVQD (reference sequence). J gave up 5 bases and V 3 bases, and 7 bases lay outside the gene matches. The CDR3 bases are TGCGCCAGCAGTGAAGGACAGGGGTTTGTGGAGACCCAGTACTTC. Protein sequence: CASSEGQGFVETQYF.

The chain uses TRBV4-2 and TRBJ2-7; 7 nucleotides line up with TRBD2. Losses at the gene ends were 1 base for V and 0 bases for J; bases not matched to a gene: 3. Per germline, CDR1 LGHNA and CDR2 YNFKEQ. The CDR3 spans 15 residues. The CDR3 here is CASSQAGEGSYEQYF. As DNA, the CDR3 is TGTGCCAGCAGCCAAGCGGGGGAGGGCTCCTACGAGCAGTACTTC.

DNA for the CDR3: TGCAGCGTTGAATACCAATCGGCCGACTACGAGCAGTACTTC. It translates to CSVEYQSADYEQYF. The V gene is TRBV29-1, the J gene TRBJ2-5; D call uncertain. The end of the DNA aligns better with TRBJ2-7, so the J call may be wrong. This CDR3 is 14 amino acids long. Germline lookup yields CDR1 SQVTM and CDR2 ANQGSEA.

V and J are TRBV27 and TRBJ1-5; possibly TRBD1 for D (5 bases). The CDR3 length is 14 residues. Trimming removed 3 bases at V and 4 bases at J, with 10 bases between. Germline CDR1 MNHEY, CDR2 SMNVEV (reference sequence). The CDR3 loop reads CASSLTVANQPQHF. The CDR3 DNA reads as TGTGCCAGCAGTTTGACAGTTGCAAATCAGCCCCAGCATTTT.

V and J are TRBV11-1 and TRBJ2-1; D gene ambiguous. From germline, CDR1 is SGHAT and CDR2 FQDESV (reference sequence). The germline V and J ends were trimmed by 6 bases and 0 bases, with 12 bases remaining between them. The CDR3 consists of 15 residues. The CDR3 loop is CASSPSPSSYNEQFF. CDR3 in DNA: TGTGCCAGCAGTCCCTCTCCGAGCTCCTACAATGAGCAGTTCTTC. The full variable domain, completed using reference TRBV11-1 and TRBJ2-1, is EAEVAQSPRYKITEKSQAVAFWCDPISGHATLYWYRQILGQGPELLVQFQDESVVDDSQLPKDRFSAERLKGVDSTLKIQPAELGDSAMYLCASSPSPSSYNEQFFGPGTRLTVL.